One sample yielded the 29 T cell receptor beta chains listed below, sequenced in a study of T cells after yellow fever vaccination. MiXCR, run by TCRdb on the 5' RACE reads, gives a single entry per CDR3 protein. The repertoire holds about 73,000 distinct CDR3 sequences, around 7.7% seen once, with more than 35% in the top ten. Material: CD8+ T cells sorted from PBMCs, obtained on the day of the yellow fever booster vaccination. The source of these receptors is a man between 25 and 39 years old who received the YFV17D yellow fever vaccine.

There are many counts of this clonotype. At one end, the junction sequence differs from germline, possibly due to a read error. In nucleotides, the CDR3 is TGTGCCAGCCGCTTTAGGAGCACAGATACGCAGTATTTT. It codes for CASRFRSTDTQYF. The chain recombines TRBV11-2 with TRBJ2-3; D is ambiguous. In germline, CDR1 is SGHAT, CDR2 FQNNGV. The CDR3 length is 13 residues.

This clonotype has at least ten counts. J is TRBJ2-4 and V is TRBV10-1, with D uncertain. Germline lookup yields CDR1 WNHNN and CDR2 SYGVQD (reference sequence). The V end was cut by 4 bases, the J end by 0 bases, with 7 bases between. The CDR3 covers 14 residues. The DNA of the CDR3 is TGCGCCAGCAGTGGAGGCCTAGCCAAAAACATTCAGTACTTC. It codes for CASSGGLAKNIQYF.

This clonotype was detected only a few times. This rearrangement joins TRBV9 to TRBJ2-7; TRBD2 is a possible D gene (5 bases). CDR3 length: 14 residues. Germline V gene lookup returns CDR1 SGDLS and CDR2 YYNGEE. Deletions cut 4 bases from V and 1 base from J, with 12 bases between. The DNA for the CDR3 is TGTGCCAGCAGCCCCAGTCTAGCTTCCTACGAGCAGTACTTC. This encodes CASSPSLASYEQYF.

This clonotype was picked up a small number of times. The chain carries TRBV6-5 and TRBJ2-7, with TRBD1 matching 12 bases. Germline V gene sequence: CDR1 MNHEY, CDR2 SVGAGI. This CDR3 has 15 residues. The trim removed 0 bases at V and 5 bases at J, leaving 2 bases unmatched. CDR3 sequence (DNA): TGTGCCAGCAGTTACTCCGGGACAGGGGGCGACGAGCAGTACTTC. It yields the protein CASSYSGTGGDEQYF.

The chain recombines TRBV5-1 with TRBJ2-7; 8 bases fit TRBD2. The V and J ends lost 5 bases and 5 bases, in that order; junction bases with no gene match: 6. The CDR3 totals 13 residues. Germline V gene sequence: CDR1 SGHRS, CDR2 YFSETQ. The CDR3 spells CASSYYSGNEQYF. The CDR3 nucleotides are TGCGCCAGCAGTTACTATAGCGGGAACGAGCAGTACTTC.

This clonotype appeared many times. The V call is TRBV12-3 or TRBV12-4, the J call TRBJ2-5, with D perhaps being TRBD1 or TRBD2 (5 bases each). This CDR3 contains 15 residues. V lost 5 bases to trimming and J lost 1 base, with 14 bases between them. The CDR3 loop reads CASSTGPGGQETQYF. The CDR3 region has the DNA TGTGCCAGCAGTACCGGCCCTGGGGGCCAAGAGACCCAGTACTTC.

This clonotype was detected only a few times. V and J are TRBV5-1 and TRBJ1-1, with TRBD1 matching 7 bases. The J segment lost 10 bases and the V segment lost 4 bases, leaving 19 bases of the junction unmatched. Germline-derived CDR1 and CDR2 are SGHRS and YFSETQ. The CDR3 covers 16 residues. Written as DNA, the CDR3 is TGCGCCAGCAGCGATCTGACAGGGCGATGGGGGGATACAGCTTTCTTT. This sequence encodes CASSDLTGRWGDTAFF.

In its sample, this clonotype was seen many times. This chain connects TRBV5-1 to TRBJ2-7; TRBD2 is a possible D gene (6 bases). The germline CDR1 and CDR2 sequences are SGHRS and YFSETQ. The CDR3 has 13 amino acids. With 0 bases removed from V and 3 bases from J, the gap between germline ends came to 7 bases. CDR3 residues: CASSLGGVYEQYF. Here the CDR3 DNA reads TGCGCCAGCAGCTTGGGGGGGGTCTACGAGCAGTACTTC.

This clonotype turned up a few times. V usage is TRBV11-2 and J usage is TRBJ1-2; 7 nucleotides agree with TRBD1. The CDR3 has 14 amino acids. J lost 6 bases, V lost 1 base, and 5 bases had no gene match. Germline CDR1 reads SGHAT; CDR2 reads FQNNGV. For the CDR3, the DNA is TGTGCCAGCAGCTTAGTTCCAGGGGGTAATGGCTACACCTTC. It codes for CASSLVPGGNGYTF.

In its sample, this clonotype was seen many times. The chain carries TRBV7-9 and TRBJ2-7, with 7 bases aligning to TRBD2. Germline trimming cut 5 bases from V and 3 bases from J; bases unmatched to any gene: 7. Looked up from germline, CDR1 is SEHNR and CDR2 is FQNEAQ (reference sequence). CDR3 length: 14 residues. CDR3 DNA sequence: TGTGCCAGCAGCCAAACCGGGACTAACTACGAGCAGTACTTC. Amino acid sequence: CASSQTGTNYEQYF.

This clonotype was observed at least ten times. This sequence joins TRBV10-3 and TRBJ2-5; D remains ambiguous. Germline V gene data show CDR1 as ENHRY and CDR2 as SYGVKD. V lost 0 bases and J lost 1, with 6 bases in between. The CDR3 runs to 14 residues. CDR3 in amino acids: CAISESDIQETQYF. CDR3 DNA: TGTGCCATCAGTGAGTCTGATATCCAAGAGACCCAGTACTTC.

The chain employs TRBV7-6 and TRBJ2-2; unclear D gene. Trimming removed 1 base at V and 7 bases at J, with 10 bases between. The CDR3 covers 14 residues. Germline V gene lookup returns CDR1 SGHVS and CDR2 FNYEAQ. The CDR3: CASSLDSVGGELFF. CDR3 nucleotides: TGTGCCAGCAGCTTAGACAGCGTCGGCGGGGAGCTGTTTTTT.

On this clonotype itself: This may come from a read error, since a much larger clone is one base off. V gene TRBV12-3 or TRBV12-4 combines with J gene TRBJ2-7; D may be TRBD2 (6 bases). V was shortened by 8 bases and J by 4 bases, with 27 bases between the two germline ends. The CDR3 sequence is 17 residues long. The chain's CDR3 is CASCSSLGGGPKYEQYF. The CDR3 nucleotides read TGTGCCAGCTGTTCTTCACTCGGGGGAGGTCCGAAGTACGAGCAGTACTTC.

The V and J genes are TRBV7-9 and TRBJ1-1; maybe TRBD1 (5 bases). V was cut by 5 bases and J by 4 bases, with 8 bases left in between. Germline V lookup: CDR1 SEHNR, CDR2 FQNEAQ (reference sequence). The CDR3 runs to 12 residues. The CDR3 loop reads CASSHDSTEAFF. The CDR3 DNA is TGTGCCAGCAGCCACGACAGCACTGAAGCTTTCTTT.

J is TRBJ1-2 and V is TRBV4-3; perhaps TRBD1 as D (6 bases). The ends were cut back, 0 bases at V and 2 bases at J, with 16 bases in the middle. The CDR3 has 17 amino acids. Germline V gene data show CDR1 as LGHNA and CDR2 as YSLEER. The CDR3 coding sequence is TGCGCCAGCAGCCAAGATTTCGGGGGGGCTCTCAACTATGGCTACACCTTC. This sequence encodes CASSQDFGGALNYGYTF.

The chain uses TRBV5-6 and TRBJ1-5, with D tentatively TRBD1 (5 bases). Trimming took 1 base from V and 0 from J, leaving 14 bases between them. Per germline, CDR1 SGHDT and CDR2 YYEEEE. The CDR3 totals 17 residues. CDR3 DNA sequence: TGTGCCAGCAGCTTGTCGGGGGTTTATATTAGCAATCAGCCCCAGCATTTT. It encodes CASSLSGVYISNQPQHF.

V is TRBV6-2 or TRBV6-3 and J is TRBJ2-1; no definite D call. Per germline, CDR1 MNHEY and CDR2 SVGEGT. With 1 base removed from V and 0 bases from J, the gap between germline ends came to 10 bases. The CDR3 is made up of 16 amino acids. DNA for the CDR3: TGTGCCAGCAGTTACTTAACGGGCAGCTCCTACAATGAGCAGTTCTTC. Its protein product is CASSYLTGSSYNEQFF.

This clonotype has a handful of counts. The chain couples TRBV15 to TRBJ2-7; the D gene is possibly TRBD1 (6 bases). Per the germline V gene, CDR1 is LNHNV and CDR2 is YYDKDF (reference sequence). Trimming left V 5 bases short and J 0 bases short, with 11 bases between. This CDR3 comprises 14 residues. The DNA of the CDR3 is TGTGCCACCAGCGAGGGGGAGAGCTCCTACGAGCAGTACTTC. This codes for CATSEGESSYEQYF.

This clonotype has only a few counts. The gene calls are TRBV7-8 and TRBJ2-1, with D tentatively TRBD2 (6 bases). The V end lost 5 bases, the J end lost 7 bases, and 27 bases lay between the germline ends. The germline CDR1 and CDR2 sequences are SGHVS and FQNEAQ. The CDR3 is 18 amino acids. The CDR3, as DNA: TGTGCCAGCAGCCCACCTGGGGCGGGAATCACAGCTATAAATGAGCAGTTCTTC. It codes for CASSPPGAGITAINEQFF.

The sample holds a few counts of this clonotype. The V call is TRBV29-1, the J call TRBJ2-7; D possibly corresponds to TRBD2 (5 bases). CDR1 is SQVTM and CDR2 is ANQGSEA in the germline V gene. The CDR3 spans 12 residues. V lost 6 bases and J 3 bases, leaving 12 bases between the germline ends. For the CDR3, the DNA is TGCAGCGTGGCCCGCCGGGGCTACGAGCAGTACTTC. This encodes CSVARRGYEQYF.

This clonotype was seen repeatedly, ten times or more. J is TRBJ2-1 and V is TRBV27, with D perhaps matching TRBD2 (5 bases). The CDR3 is made up of 13 amino acids. Trimming pared 5 bases from V and 6 bases from J, leaving 11 bases between. Germline V gene sequence: CDR1 MNHEY, CDR2 SMNVEV (reference sequence). This chain's CDR3 is CASSPTSFNEQFF. As DNA, the CDR3 is TGTGCCAGCAGTCCCACTAGTTTCAATGAGCAGTTCTTC.

This clonotype was seen at least ten times. The chain joins TRBV30 to TRBJ1-2; D possibly corresponds to TRBD1 (5 bases). From germline, CDR1 is GTSNPN and CDR2 SVGIG (reference sequence). The CDR3 spans 14 residues. V lost 0 bases, J lost 7 bases, and 15 bases lay in between. The CDR3 spells CAWSVWWTPGGYTF. The CDR3 DNA is TGTGCCTGGAGTGTCTGGTGGACACCTGGTGGCTACACCTTC.

There are many counts of this clonotype. The rearrangement uses TRBV12-3 or TRBV12-4 and TRBJ1-1; weak D call: TRBD1 (6 bases). Trimming left V 1 base short and J 4 bases short, with 10 bases between. This CDR3 spans 14 amino acids. The CDR3: CASSLVRGGTEAFF. CDR3 DNA: TGTGCCAGCAGTTTAGTGCGAGGGGGCACTGAAGCTTTCTTT.

J is TRBJ2-7 and V is TRBV27, with D tentatively TRBD1 (6 bases). CDR3 length: 16 residues. The V end lost 6 bases, the J end lost 5 bases, and 23 bases lay between the germline ends. The V gene's germline CDR1 is MNHEY and CDR2 SMNVEV (reference sequence). Here the CDR3 DNA reads TGTGCCAGCAGCTCACCTACGGGACACCGAAGGAACGAGCAGTACTTC. It specifies CASSSPTGHRRNEQYF.

The J gene is TRBJ2-7, the V gene TRBV29-1; 11 nucleotides match TRBD2. The germline CDR1 and CDR2 sequences are SQVTM and ANQGSEA. Losses at the gene ends were 3 bases for V and 0 bases for J; bases not matched to a gene: 10. The CDR3 extends over 17 amino acids. CDR3 amino acids: CSVDGRTGTSGSYEQYF. The CDR3 DNA follows: TGCAGCGTTGACGGAAGGACCGGGACTAGCGGCTCCTACGAGCAGTACTTC.

This clonotype was picked up a small number of times. The V call is TRBV5-6, the J call TRBJ1-1; no reliable D call. Per the germline V gene, CDR1 is SGHDT and CDR2 is YYEEEE. The CDR3 spans 12 residues. Trimming stripped 2 bases from V and 4 bases from J, with 6 bases between. The CDR3 DNA reads TGTGCCAGCAGCTTTGCATCCACTGAAGCTTTCTTT. As protein: CASSFASTEAFF.

There are many counts of this clonotype. The chain links TRBV15 to TRBJ2-3; D gene unclear. The V gene's germline CDR1 is LNHNV and CDR2 YYDKDF (reference sequence). The CDR3 spans 11 residues. Trimming took off 8 bases at V and 3 bases at J, with 6 bases between the two ends. CDR3 nucleotide sequence: TGTGCCACCTCCTCGACAGATACGCAGTATTTT. Translation: CATSSTDTQYF. Variable domain in full (rest from reference TRBV15 and TRBJ2-3): DAMVIQNPRYQVTQFGKPVTLSCSQTLNHNVMYWYQQKSSQAPKLLFHYYDKDFNNEADTPDNFQSRRPNTSFCFLDIRSPGLGDTAMYLCATSSTDTQYFGPGTRLTVL.

V usage is TRBV19 and J usage is TRBJ1-1; D might be TRBD1 (6 bases). The CDR3 sequence is 15 residues long. Germline V CDR1 and CDR2: LNHDA, SQIVND (reference sequence). Trimming stripped 8 bases from V and 0 bases from J, with 16 bases between. The CDR3 here is CASDTQDSLNTEAFF. In nucleotides, the CDR3 is TGTGCCAGTGATACCCAGGACAGCCTGAACACTGAAGCTTTCTTT.

This clonotype has at least ten counts. This rearrangement joins TRBV30 to TRBJ1-5; D may be TRBD1 (6 bases). V dropped 3 bases and J dropped 5 bases, with 14 bases sitting between them. The CDR3 spans 14 residues. Per germline, CDR1 GTSNPN and CDR2 SVGIG (reference sequence). For the CDR3, the DNA is TGTGCCTGGAGGGGACGGACAGTAGATCAGCCCCAGCATTTT. Translating gives CAWRGRTVDQPQHF.